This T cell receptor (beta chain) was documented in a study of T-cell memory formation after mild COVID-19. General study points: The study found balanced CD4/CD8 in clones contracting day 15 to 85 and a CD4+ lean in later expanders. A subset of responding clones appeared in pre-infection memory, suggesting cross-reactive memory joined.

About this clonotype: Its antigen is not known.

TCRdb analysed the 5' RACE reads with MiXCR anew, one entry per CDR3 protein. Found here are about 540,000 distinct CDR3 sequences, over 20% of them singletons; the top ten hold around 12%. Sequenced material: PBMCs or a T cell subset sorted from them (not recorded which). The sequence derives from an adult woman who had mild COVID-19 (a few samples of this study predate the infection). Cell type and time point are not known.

The DNA for the CDR3 is TGTGCCAGCAGGCGTAGACTAGCGGCGAACACCGGGGAGCTGTTTTTT. The encoded protein is CASRRRLAANTGELFF. V is TRBV7-9 and J is TRBJ2-2; TRBD2 aligns across 9 bases. The CDR3 is 16 residues long. Trimming at V came to 6 bases and at J to 0 bases, leaving 5 bases not matched to a gene. Germline V CDR1 and CDR2: SEHNR, FQNEAQ (reference sequence).